The 21 T cell receptor beta chains below all came from one sample that was sequenced in a study of cytomegalovirus exposure and HLA in healthy donors. The PCR was carried out with 60 Vbeta primers and 13 Jbeta primers. Libraries were prepared by immunoSEQ multiplex PCR; TCRdb keeps only in-frame clonotypes and omits some of them. The repertoire table contains 70,000 or so clones. Sequenced material: PBMCs. These receptors originate from a female donor in good health and CMV-seropositive.

The rearrangement links TRBV28 to TRBJ1-2, with D maybe TRBD1 (6 bases). V was clipped by 6 bases and J by 8 bases, with 16 bases between them. CDR3 length: 13 residues. The germline V gene encodes CDR1 MDHEN and CDR2 SYDVKM. CDR3 amino acids: CASSLNPGQGYTF. CDR3 nucleotide sequence: TGTGCCAGCAGCCTAAATCCAGGACAGGGCTACACCTTC.

The CDR3 DNA reads TGTGCCAGCAGCATCGGACACCTACAAGAGACCCAGTACTTC. Encoded protein: CASSIGHLQETQYF. The rearrangement joins TRBV7-2 to TRBJ2-5; TRBD1 is a possible D gene (5 bases). Germline V lookup: CDR1 SGHTA, CDR2 FQGNSA. The length of the CDR3 is 14 residues. Trimming stripped 5 bases from V and 2 bases from J, with 12 bases between.

The rearrangement joins TRBV28 to TRBJ2-7; perhaps TRBD1 as D (6 bases). V was shortened by 8 bases and J by 3 bases, with 17 bases between the two germline ends. The CDR3 extends over 14 amino acids. CDR1 is MDHEN and CDR2 is SYDVKM in the germline V gene. The CDR3 protein is CASGPTGRVYEQYF. CDR3 bases: TGTGCCAGCGGCCCTACAGGGAGAGTCTACGAGCAGTACTTC.

The chain recombines TRBV5-1 with TRBJ2-2, with D unresolved. Trimming removed 4 bases from V and 7 bases from J, with 14 bases in between. The germline V gene encodes CDR1 SGHRS and CDR2 YFSETQ. The CDR3 has 14 residues. The DNA for the CDR3 is TGCGCCAGCAGCGCGAGCTGGTCTGGCGGGGAGCTGTTTTTT. It codes for CASSASWSGGELFF.

The chain is built from TRBV19 and TRBJ2-3; 7 bases line up with TRBD1. Germline V gene lookup returns CDR1 LNHDA and CDR2 SQIVND (reference sequence). The CDR3 extends over 15 amino acids. J gave up 1 base and V 4 bases, and 5 bases lay outside the gene matches. The CDR3 DNA reads as TGTGCCAGTAGTAATACAGGGGACGGCACAGATACGCAGTATTTT. It specifies CASSNTGDGTDTQYF.

This chain joins TRBV5-4 and TRBJ1-1; 7 bases are shared with TRBD1. This CDR3 has 16 residues. Per germline, CDR1 SGHNT and CDR2 YYREEE (reference sequence). V lost 4 bases to trimming and J lost 0 bases; unmatched junction nucleotides: 9. CDR3 region: CASSGGTASMNTEAFF. As DNA, the CDR3 is TGTGCCAGCAGCGGCGGGACAGCCTCTATGAACACTGAAGCTTTCTTT.

Regarding this clone: The junction departs from germline at one end; a sequencing error may be responsible. This rearrangement joins TRBV30 to TRBJ1-1, with unresolved D. Germline CDR1 is GTSNPN and CDR2 is SVGIG (reference sequence). CDR3 length: 12 amino acids. CDR3 region: CAWSVLGQNSRF. In DNA, the CDR3 is TGTGCCTGGAGTGTACTAGGGCAAAACAGCCGCTTT. The entire variable domain, with the rest obtained from reference TRBV30 and TRBJ1-1, is as follows: SQTIHQWPATLVQPVGSPLSLECTVEGTSNPNLYWYRQAAGRGLQLLFYSVGIGQISSEVPQNLSASRPQDRQFILSSKKLLLSDSGFYLCAWSVLGQNSRFGQGTRLTVV.

The rearrangement uses TRBV6-1 and TRBJ2-7; 12 nucleotides align to TRBD2. This CDR3 spans 15 amino acids. The V gene end was trimmed by 7 bases and the J gene end by 4 bases; junction bases not matched to a gene: 8. The V gene's germline CDR1 is MNHNS and CDR2 SASEGT. CDR3 coding DNA: TGTGCCAGCAAGACCCAAGGACTAGCGGGGTACGAGCAGTACTTC. Protein product: CASKTQGLAGYEQYF.

The V call is TRBV28, the J call TRBJ1-2; TRBD1 is a possible D gene (6 bases). V lost 8 bases to trimming and J lost 10 bases, with 29 bases between them. The germline V gene has CDR1 MDHEN and CDR2 SYDVKM. The CDR3 contains 16 residues. The CDR3 DNA sequence: TGTGCCAGCTTCCTCGGGACATTAATTGGGGCACGATCCTACACCTTC. Residues: CASFLGTLIGARSYTF.

The chain has TRBV19 and TRBJ1-1; maybe TRBD1 (6 bases). Per the germline V gene, CDR1 is LNHDA and CDR2 is SQIVND (reference sequence). V was shortened by 7 bases and J by 4 bases, with 7 bases between the two germline ends. The CDR3 has 11 amino acids. CDR3 region: CASIGGTEAFF. CDR3 DNA sequence: TGTGCCAGTATAGGGGGCACTGAAGCTTTCTTT.

V and J are TRBV5-8 and TRBJ2-7; TRBD2 matches 9 bases. The CDR3 runs to 14 residues. Trimming cost V 2 bases and J 4 bases; bases outside gene matches: 4. The germline CDR1 and CDR2 sequences are SGHTS and YDEGEE. CDR3 loop: CASSLAGGAYEQYF. CDR3 sequence (DNA): TGTGCCAGCAGCTTAGCGGGGGGTGCTTACGAGCAGTACTTC.

The chain joins TRBV30 to TRBJ2-7, with 12 bases identical to TRBD2. The CDR3 totals 13 residues. V was clipped by 2 bases and J by 7 bases; unmatched bases: 3. Germline CDR1 reads GTSNPN; CDR2 reads SVGIG (reference sequence). The CDR3 nucleotides are TGTGCCTGGAGTTCCGGGACTAGCGGGGAGCAGTACTTC. Protein sequence: CAWSSGTSGEQYF.

The chain combines TRBV4-1 with TRBJ2-1; D gene ambiguous. Per germline, CDR1 MGHRA and CDR2 YSYEKL. The CDR3 contains 15 residues. V lost 0 bases to trimming and J lost 0 bases, with 6 bases between them. CDR3 residues: CASSQDHSSYNEQFF. The CDR3 DNA sequence: TGCGCCAGCAGCCAAGACCATAGCTCCTACAATGAGCAGTTCTTC.

The J gene is TRBJ1-5, the V gene TRBV5-6; possibly TRBD1 for D (5 bases). The V gene lost 2 bases and the J gene lost 1 base, with 7 bases spanning the gap. CDR3 length equals 14 residues. Germline-derived CDR1 and CDR2 are SGHDT and YYEEEE. The CDR3 DNA reads TGTGCCAGCAGCTTTGGGGGGAGCAATCAGCCCCAGCATTTT. Its translation: CASSFGGSNQPQHF. Filled out from reference TRBV5-6 and TRBJ1-5, the complete variable domain reads DAGVTQSPTHLIKTRGQQVTLRCSPKSGHDTVSWYQQALGQGPQFIFQYYEEEERQRGNFPDRFSGHQFPNYSSELNVNALLLGDSALYLCASSFGGSNQPQHFGDGTRLSIL.

The gene calls are TRBV7-2 and TRBJ1-2; TRBD1 might be the D (5 bases). This CDR3 is 15 amino acids long. V was trimmed by 2 bases and J by 1 base, leaving 11 bases between them. The germline V gene encodes CDR1 SGHTA and CDR2 FQGNSA. This chain's CDR3 is CASSLRQGGNYGYTF. CDR3 DNA: TGTGCCAGCAGCTTACGGCAGGGCGGTAACTATGGCTACACCTTC.

The rearrangement links TRBV27 to TRBJ1-5; 7 nucleotides line up with TRBD1. The CDR3 spans 15 residues. The V gene end was trimmed by 5 bases and the J gene end by 2 bases; junction bases not matched to a gene: 6. CDR1 and CDR2 from the germline V gene are MNHEY and SMNVEV (reference sequence). CDR3 DNA: TGTGCCAGCAGTCCGACAGGGTGGGGCAATCAGCCCCAGCATTTT. Its protein is CASSPTGWGNQPQHF.

This sequence joins TRBV28 and TRBJ1-2; 9 bases line up with TRBD1. V lost 6 bases, J lost 4 bases, and 6 bases stayed unmatched. Germline-derived CDR1 and CDR2 are MDHEN and SYDVKM. The CDR3 extends over 14 amino acids. The CDR3 sequence is CASSRQGGGYGYTF. CDR3 in DNA: TGTGCCAGCAGCCGACAGGGGGGTGGCTATGGCTACACCTTC.

The chain carries TRBV6-5 and TRBJ1-1; D is possibly TRBD1 (5 bases). CDR1 is MNHEY and CDR2 is SVGAGI in the germline V gene. The CDR3 has 13 amino acids. V lost 4 bases, J lost 8 bases, and 14 bases lay in between. The CDR3 region is CASSFAGVGEAFF. CDR3 nucleotides: TGTGCCAGCAGTTTTGCGGGGGTCGGGGAAGCTTTCTTT.

V and J are TRBV7-8 and TRBJ2-5, with 7 bases fitting TRBD1. The germline V gene encodes CDR1 SGHVS and CDR2 FQNEAQ. The CDR3 is 17 residues long. With V trimmed by 5 bases and J by 5 bases, 17 bases remained unmatched. The CDR3 bases are TGTGCCAGCAGCCTCACCCCCGGGGACAGCTCTGGGGAGACCCAGTACTTC. It specifies CASSLTPGDSSGETQYF.

This chain uses TRBV27 with TRBJ2-3; 9 bases align to TRBD2. The ends lost 3 bases at V and 6 bases at J; junction bases unmatched: 4. Germline V gene sequence: CDR1 MNHEY, CDR2 SMNVEV (reference sequence). The CDR3 is 14 residues long. In DNA, the CDR3 is TGTGCCAGCAGTTTTCTCACTAGCGGGGATACGCAGTATTTT. It translates to CASSFLTSGDTQYF.

The rearrangement joins TRBV30 to TRBJ1-6; D not resolved. The V and J ends lost 5 bases and 5 bases respectively, with 16 bases between them. Per the germline V gene, CDR1 is GTSNPN and CDR2 is SVGIG (reference sequence). The CDR3 extends over 15 amino acids. In nucleotides, the CDR3 is TGTGCCTGGGCCAGCACTAGGTTTAATAATTCACCCCTCCACTTT. This translates into CAWASTRFNNSPLHF.